This T cell receptor beta chain was sequenced for a study of cytomegalovirus exposure and HLA in healthy donors. PCR employed 60 Vbeta and 13 Jbeta primers. Profiled with immunoSEQ multiplex PCR; TCRdb holds only in-frame clones, not every one. The sample yields 90,000 to 150,000 clones, 73% seen once. This CDR3 is built from 13 residues. With 7 bases removed from V and 3 bases from J, the gap between germline ends came to 12 bases. Germline values: CDR1 SGHTA, CDR2 FQGNSA. This TCR derives from a woman in her thirties or forties in good health and CMV-seronegative. This chain uses TRBV7-2 with TRBJ1-1; D not certain. The source material was PBMCs. Here the CDR3 DNA reads TGTGCCAGCACCCGGTCACTGGACACTGAAGCTTTCTTT. Residues: CASTRSLDTEAFF.